This T cell receptor beta chain was identified during a study of cytomegalovirus exposure and HLA in healthy donors (dated 2017 in TCRdb). Study-level background: According to a later analysis, one platform produced both the 120 validation repertoires and the 550 to 800 repertoires of the first cohort. To predict cytomegalovirus infection status, the study combined high-throughput TCR immunosequencing, statistical association of individual TCRs with disease status, and machine learning. The aim of the study was to test whether cataloging public T cell receptors could identify signatures of past pathogen exposure. A separate validation cohort of 100 to 150 different subjects was used in addition to the roughly 700-subject first cohort. Summary of the overall study and its limitations: A few of the identified cytomegalovirus-associated TCR beta chains were confirmed in vitro to be specific for cytomegalovirus antigens. The authors suggested that the approach could potentially be generalized to other disease states and immunological phenotypes. In both the original and validation cohorts, the classifier was reported to diagnose cytomegalovirus status with high specificity and sensitivity. Subsequent analysis determined that TCRs grouped into clusters in the first cohort also showed a tendency toward co-occurrence across the roughly 110 validation repertoires, and about 94% of cluster scores exceeded 0. Most TCR sequences were seen in very few donors, while some public TCRs were found in many individuals. The validation cohort had no HLA typing available for a later analysis, so co-occurrence within that cohort was assessed over all 130 or so repertoires. The study listed 150 to 200 TCR beta chains as associated with cytomegalovirus.

The germline V gene yields SGHRS for CDR1 and YFSETQ for CDR2. The CDR3 measures 13 amino acids from cysteine to phenylalanine. CDR3 DNA only is kept here, 39 bases in frame from base 1. V has 6 bases trimmed and J has 5 bases trimmed; junction bases matching no gene number 5. The library was produced with the immunoSEQ multiplex PCR assay. The original pipeline was this. A statistical classification framework was developed to diagnose cytomegalovirus status using the catalog of TCR beta chain sequences. TCRdb mirrors the immuneACCESS table, restricted to in-frame sequences. Some clones are absent from its copies; in checked studies, under half trace to an unresolved V gene, and the reason for the others is unknown. V and J calls and clone size are as listed in that table; D and trimming were resolved from the DNA. For this sample there are about 250,000 clones; over 75% appear just once. Clones ranked in the top ten supply about 12% of the sample.

The donors belonged to the validation cohort of around 110 subjects, which was separate from the roughly 670-subject first cohort. Remarks on this clone: Its antigen is still unknown. No much larger clone exists at a distance of one base, and base qualities are not known.

Source material: PBMCs. The clonotype originates from a man aged 18 to 29 in good health and CMV-seropositive. The sequence is built from TRBV5-1 and TRBJ2-5; TRBD1 fits 9 bases in the junction. The CDR3: CASKGQGLETQYF. The bases are TGCGCCAGCAAGGGACAGGGTTTGGAGACCCAGTACTTC. Beyond the CDR3, the reference TRBV5-1 and TRBJ2-5 genes provide the residues; the full variable domain reads: KAGVTQTPRYLIKTRGQQVTLSCSPISGHRSVSWYQQTPGQGLQFLFEYFSETQRNKGNFPGRFSGRQFSNSRSEMNVSTLELGDSALYLCASKGQGLETQYFGPGTRLLVL.